The 22 T cell receptor beta chains below all came from one sample that was sequenced in a study of human T cells and chemical hapten exposure. Each CDR3 protein gets one entry after TCRdb re-called the RACE reads with MiXCR. Of about 270,000 distinct CDR3 sequences detected, around 7% appear once; the ten largest clones hold more than 1%. Time point defined: pre-sensitization, week 0. The treatment here: therapeutic diphenylcyclopropenone sensitization with weekly scalp DPC. The starting material was whole blood, obtained in connection with sensitization to the hapten diphenylcyclopropenone (DPC). The receptor set was obtained from a man between 18 and 29 years old with alopecia areata. Some clones in this sample may be carry-over from other donors' samples.

This chain uses TRBV12-3 or TRBV12-4 with TRBJ2-1; D tentatively reads TRBD1 or TRBD2 (5 bases each). The CDR3 is made up of 15 amino acids. Trimming pared 6 bases from V and 5 bases from J, leaving 17 bases between. The CDR3 bases are TGTGCCAGCAGAACAAAGGGGCGAGGGCACAATGAGCAGTTCTTC. Residues: CASRTKGRGHNEQFF.

This clonotype has a handful of counts. The rearrangement uses TRBV11-2 and TRBJ2-3, with no clear D. This CDR3 contains 14 residues. Trimming removed 6 bases from V and 4 bases from J, with 14 bases in between. Germline CDR1 and CDR2: SGHAT and FQNNGV. CDR3 residues: CASSPVREPDTQYF. Written as DNA, the CDR3 is TGTGCCAGCAGTCCAGTTAGGGAACCAGATACGCAGTATTTT.

This clonotype has a count of ten or more. The rearrangement uses TRBV4-3 and TRBJ2-7, with a tentative D call TRBD2 (5 bases). V lost 0 bases, J lost 0 bases, and 12 bases lay in between. The CDR3 loop spans 16 amino acids. CDR1 and CDR2 (germline): LGHNA, YSLEER. The CDR3 bases are TGCGCCAGCAGCCAAGATTACGGGGAGAGCTCCTACGAGCAGTACTTC. This gives the protein CASSQDYGESSYEQYF.

In this sample, this clonotype turned up a few times. The V call is TRBV4-2, the J call TRBJ1-5; 7 bases map to TRBD1. The CDR3 is made up of 16 amino acids. Germline lookup yields CDR1 LGHNA and CDR2 YNFKEQ. The V and J ends lost 1 base and 4 bases, in that order; junction bases with no gene match: 7. DNA of the CDR3: TGTGCCAGCAGCCAAGGCGGGACAGTCTATAATCAGCCCCAGCATTTT. Translation gives CASSQGGTVYNQPQHF.

Many counts were recorded for this clonotype. The chain employs TRBV2 and TRBJ1-2; D gene ambiguous. The germline V gene has CDR1 SNHLY and CDR2 FYNNEI. The CDR3 sequence is 14 residues long. Between the trimmed V and J ends, which lost 3 bases and 4 bases, there was a span of 12 bases. CDR3 bases: TGTGCCAGCAGTGATCTTCCCTCTGGCTATGGCTACACCTTC. Translation: CASSDLPSGYGYTF.

The CDR3 DNA is TGTGCCAGCAGTACCCGGACTAGTTTGAGCCCAGATACGCAGTATTTT. Translation gives CASSTRTSLSPDTQYF. This sequence joins TRBV27 and TRBJ2-3; 7 bases agree with TRBD2. The germline CDR1 and CDR2 sequences are MNHEY and SMNVEV (reference sequence). This CDR3 contains 16 residues. V dropped 5 bases and J dropped 4; count of bases not matched to a gene: 12.

The rearrangement uses TRBV7-9 and TRBJ1-1; no definite D call. The CDR3 loop spans 11 amino acids. V was shortened by 6 bases and J by 4 bases, with 6 bases between the two germline ends. CDR1 and CDR2 from the germline V gene are SEHNR and FQNEAQ (reference sequence). The CDR3 here is CASRMGTEAFF. The CDR3 DNA reads as TGTGCCAGCAGAATGGGCACTGAAGCTTTCTTT.

This clonotype was seen more than once but under ten times. The chain employs TRBV27 and TRBJ2-7; D remains ambiguous. The germline gives CDR1 MNHEY, CDR2 SMNVEV (reference sequence). This CDR3 is 14 amino acids long. V dropped 6 bases and J dropped 1 base, with 13 bases sitting between them. CDR3 sequence: CASRLTFGSYEQYF. The DNA of the CDR3 is TGTGCCAGCAGGTTGACGTTCGGGTCCTACGAGCAGTACTTC.

This clonotype has just a few counts. V usage is TRBV28 and J usage is TRBJ1-6; D gene ambiguous. The germline V gene encodes CDR1 MDHEN and CDR2 SYDVKM. CDR3 size: 14 residues. V was cut by 7 bases and J by 14 bases, with 21 bases left in between. The CDR3 reads CASINRRIERALHF. In DNA, the CDR3 is TGTGCCAGCATTAACAGACGGATTGAGAGGGCCCTCCACTTT.

The sample holds many counts of this clonotype. The chain joins TRBV5-1 to TRBJ1-1; 9 bases line up with TRBD1. The germline V gene has CDR1 SGHRS and CDR2 YFSETQ. With V trimmed by 2 bases and J by 5 bases, 7 bases remained unmatched. The CDR3 is 15 amino acids. The CDR3 region is CASSLSGTGSTEAFF. The CDR3 coding sequence is TGCGCCAGCAGCTTATCCGGGACAGGGTCGACTGAAGCTTTCTTT.

The rearrangement joins TRBV20-1 to TRBJ1-6; D possibly corresponds to TRBD1 (5 bases). The germline V gene has CDR1 DFQATT and CDR2 SNEGSKA (reference sequence). The length of the CDR3 is 14 residues. Trimming stripped 5 bases from V and 10 bases from J, with 18 bases between. The CDR3 coding sequence is TGCAGTGCTCCTACTTGGGGGGTTTCCTCACCCCTCCACTTT. Its translation is CSAPTWGVSSPLHF.

This clonotype was detected ten times or more. J is TRBJ2-1 and V is TRBV9, with TRBD2 matching over 9 bases. The CDR3 loop spans 19 amino acids. Trimming at V came to 4 bases and at J to 1 base, leaving 15 bases not matched to a gene. The germline V gene has CDR1 SGDLS and CDR2 YYNGEE. The CDR3: CASSLSRGGVIGSYNEQFF. In DNA form, the CDR3 reads TGTGCCAGCAGCTTATCCCGCGGGGGGGTGATTGGGTCCTACAATGAGCAGTTCTTC.

The chain carries TRBV7-6 and TRBJ1-1; 8 bases map to TRBD1. V gave up 4 bases and J gave up 1 base; unmatched junction bases: 5. The CDR3 runs to 15 residues. Germline loops: CDR1 SGHVS, CDR2 FNYEAQ. For the CDR3, the DNA is TGTGCCAGCAGCTCCCGACAGGGGCCGAACACTGAAGCTTTCTTT. Translating gives CASSSRQGPNTEAFF.

This sequence joins TRBV4-3 and TRBJ1-2, with 7 bases identical to TRBD1. Per germline, CDR1 LGHNA and CDR2 YSLEER. This CDR3 contains 16 residues. V trimming: 0 bases; J trimming: 3 bases; junction bases outside the gene matches: 7. CDR3 in DNA: TGCGCCAGCAGCCAAGATGCGGCAGGGGGGGACTATGGCTACACCTTC. It specifies CASSQDAAGGDYGYTF.

This clonotype has only a few counts. V usage is TRBV4-1 and J usage is TRBJ1-1; D remains unclear. V shed 0 bases and J shed 0 bases, with 11 bases lying between them. CDR3 length: 16 amino acids. The germline V gene has CDR1 MGHRA and CDR2 YSYEKL. CDR3 coding DNA: TGCGCCAGCAGCCAAGAGTCAGACGGGATGAACACTGAAGCTTTCTTT. Protein product: CASSQESDGMNTEAFF.

This clonotype has only a few counts. V usage is TRBV28 and J usage is TRBJ1-1, with a weak D call TRBD1 (5 bases). The CDR3 has 15 residues. Trimming left V 5 bases short and J 0 bases short, with 13 bases between. Germline-derived CDR1 and CDR2 are MDHEN and SYDVKM. The CDR3 DNA follows: TGTGCCAGCAGTGAGGCGGGACGGCTGAACACTGAAGCTTTCTTT. Translating it yields CASSEAGRLNTEAFF.

The chain joins TRBV20-1 to TRBJ1-5, with D unclear. Trimming took 5 bases from V and 8 from J, leaving 13 bases between them. The germline CDR1 and CDR2 sequences are DFQATT and SNEGSKA (reference sequence). This CDR3 has 12 amino acids. CDR3 sequence reads: CSAYSGVEPQHF. Here the CDR3 DNA reads TGCAGTGCTTACTCTGGGGTGGAGCCCCAGCATTTT.

CDR3 amino acids: CASSTDRGQTQYF. CDR3 DNA: TGTGCCAGCAGCACCGACAGGGGGCAGACCCAGTACTTC. The genes are TRBV7-2 and TRBJ2-5; 10 positions agree with TRBD1. CDR1 SGHTA and CDR2 FQGNSA come from the germline V gene. The CDR3 covers 13 residues. V was pared by 5 bases and J by 6 bases, with 3 bases of the junction left unmatched. Drawing the rest from reference TRBV7-2 and TRBJ2-5, the complete variable domain is GAGVSQSPSNKVTEKGKDVELRCDPISGHTALYWYRQSLGQGLEFLIYFQGNSAPDKSGLPSDRFSAERTGGSVSTLTIQRTQQEDSAVYLCASSTDRGQTQYFGPGTRLLVL.

This clonotype was seen many times. The chain recombines TRBV2 with TRBJ1-1; D possibly corresponds to TRBD1 (6 bases). The CDR3 extends over 13 amino acids. CDR1 SNHLY and CDR2 FYNNEI come from the germline V gene. The V end was cut by 6 bases, the J end by 9 bases, with 17 bases between. The CDR3 coding sequence is TGTGCCAGCAGATCTGGACAGCTTTCCCAAGCTTTCTTT. Translating it yields CASRSGQLSQAFF.

V usage is TRBV4-3 and J usage is TRBJ2-2, with TRBD2 matching 10 bases. Trimming took 1 base from V and 0 from J; bases not matched to a gene: 5. The CDR3 length is 18 residues. Per germline, CDR1 LGHNA and CDR2 YSLEER. CDR3 sequence (DNA): TGCGCCAGCAGCCAAGGTTGGCTAGCGGGGGCGAACACCGGGGAGCTGTTTTTT. Translated, it gives CASSQGWLAGANTGELFF.

This rearrangement joins TRBV5-1 to TRBJ2-3, with D perhaps TRBD2 (6 bases). Germline lookup yields CDR1 SGHRS and CDR2 YFSETQ. Deletions cut 1 base from V and 0 bases from J, with 12 bases between. The CDR3 contains 16 residues. The CDR3 sequence: CASSLSGGRSTDTQYF. The CDR3 DNA follows: TGCGCCAGCAGCTTGTCCGGGGGACGTAGCACAGATACGCAGTATTTT.

This clonotype was observed a few times. The chain recombines TRBV2 with TRBJ1-5, with unresolved D. From germline, CDR1 is SNHLY and CDR2 FYNNEI. CDR3 size: 13 residues. V lost 8 bases to trimming and J lost 7 bases, with 15 bases between them. In nucleotides, the CDR3 is TGTGCCAGCGGGAAGCAGGTCAGGCAGCCCCAGCATTTT. Translation: CASGKQVRQPQHF.